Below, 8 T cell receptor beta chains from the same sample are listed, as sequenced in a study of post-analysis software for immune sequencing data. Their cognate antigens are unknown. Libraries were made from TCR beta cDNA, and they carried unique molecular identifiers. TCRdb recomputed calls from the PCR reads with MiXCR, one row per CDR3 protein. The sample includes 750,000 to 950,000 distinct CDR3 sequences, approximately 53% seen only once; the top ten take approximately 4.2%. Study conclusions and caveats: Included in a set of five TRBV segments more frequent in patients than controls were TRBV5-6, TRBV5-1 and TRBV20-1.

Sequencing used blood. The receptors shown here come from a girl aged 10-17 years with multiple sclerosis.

The CDR3, as DNA: TGTGCCAGCAGTTTTGTGGGCCGCGGTCAGCCCCAGCATTTT. It translates to CASSFVGRGQPQHF. The chain joins TRBV12-3 or TRBV12-4 to TRBJ1-5; the D is unclear. The V and J ends lost 3 bases and 6 bases respectively, with 12 bases between them. The CDR3 sequence is 14 residues long.

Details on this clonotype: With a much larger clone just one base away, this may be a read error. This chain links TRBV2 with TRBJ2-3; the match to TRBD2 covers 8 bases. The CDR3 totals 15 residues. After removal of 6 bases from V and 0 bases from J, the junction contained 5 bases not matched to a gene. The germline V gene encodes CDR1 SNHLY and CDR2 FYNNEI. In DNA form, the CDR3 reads TGTGCCAGCAGAAGACTAGCGCTTAGCACAGATACGCAGTATTTT. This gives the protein CASRRLALSTDTQYF.

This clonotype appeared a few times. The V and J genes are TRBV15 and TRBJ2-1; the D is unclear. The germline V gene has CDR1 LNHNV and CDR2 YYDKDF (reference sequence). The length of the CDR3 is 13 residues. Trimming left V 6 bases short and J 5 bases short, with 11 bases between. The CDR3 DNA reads TGTGCCACCAGTTCCCAGCCAGACAATGAGCAGTTCTTC. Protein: CATSSQPDNEQFF.

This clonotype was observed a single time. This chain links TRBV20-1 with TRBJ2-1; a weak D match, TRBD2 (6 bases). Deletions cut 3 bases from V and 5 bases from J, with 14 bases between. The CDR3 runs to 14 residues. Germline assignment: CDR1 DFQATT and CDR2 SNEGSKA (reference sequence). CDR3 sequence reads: CSASRAGPNNEQFF. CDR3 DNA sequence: TGCAGTGCTAGCAGGGCGGGACCTAACAATGAGCAGTTCTTC.

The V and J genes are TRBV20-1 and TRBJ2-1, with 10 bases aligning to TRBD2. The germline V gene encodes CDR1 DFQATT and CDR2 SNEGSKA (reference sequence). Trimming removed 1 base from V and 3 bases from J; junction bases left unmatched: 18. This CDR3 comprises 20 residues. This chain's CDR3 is CSARGGTSADIGLDYNEQFF. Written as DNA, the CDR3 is TGCAGTGCTAGAGGCGGGACTAGCGCCGATATTGGACTAGACTACAATGAGCAGTTCTTC.

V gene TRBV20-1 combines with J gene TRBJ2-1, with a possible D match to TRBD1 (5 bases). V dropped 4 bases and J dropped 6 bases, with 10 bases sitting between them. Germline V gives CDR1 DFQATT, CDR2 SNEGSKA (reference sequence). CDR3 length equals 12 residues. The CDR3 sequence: CSATPQGNEQFF. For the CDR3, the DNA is TGCAGTGCTACACCTCAGGGCAATGAGCAGTTCTTC.

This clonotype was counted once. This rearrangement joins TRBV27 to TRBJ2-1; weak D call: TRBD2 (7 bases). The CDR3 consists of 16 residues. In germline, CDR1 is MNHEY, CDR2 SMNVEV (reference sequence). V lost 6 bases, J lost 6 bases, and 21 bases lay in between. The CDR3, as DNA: TGTGCCAGCAGACCTGGGGGGGGCAATTTTCGCAATGAGCAGTTCTTC. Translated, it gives CASRPGGGNFRNEQFF.

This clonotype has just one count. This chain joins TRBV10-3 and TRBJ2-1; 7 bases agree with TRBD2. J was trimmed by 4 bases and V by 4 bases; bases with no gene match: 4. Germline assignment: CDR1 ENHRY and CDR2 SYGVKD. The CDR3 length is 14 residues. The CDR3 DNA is TGTGCCATCAGTGGGACTAGAGGTTACAATGAGCAGTTCTTC. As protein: CAISGTRGYNEQFF.